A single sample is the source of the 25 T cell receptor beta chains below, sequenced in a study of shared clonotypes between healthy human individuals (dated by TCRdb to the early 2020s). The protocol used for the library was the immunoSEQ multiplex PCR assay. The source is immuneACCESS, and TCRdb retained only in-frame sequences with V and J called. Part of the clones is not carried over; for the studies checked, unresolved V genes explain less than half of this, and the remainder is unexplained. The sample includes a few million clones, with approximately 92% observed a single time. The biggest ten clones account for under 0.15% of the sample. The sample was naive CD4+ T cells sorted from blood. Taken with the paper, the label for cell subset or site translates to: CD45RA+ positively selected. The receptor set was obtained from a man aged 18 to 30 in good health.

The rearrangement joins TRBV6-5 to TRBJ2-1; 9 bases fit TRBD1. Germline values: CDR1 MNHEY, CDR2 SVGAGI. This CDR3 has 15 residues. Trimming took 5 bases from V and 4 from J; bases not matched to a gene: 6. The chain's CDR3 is CASSTTGGTYNEQFF. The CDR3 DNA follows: TGTGCCAGCAGTACTACAGGGGGCACGTACAATGAGCAGTTCTTC.

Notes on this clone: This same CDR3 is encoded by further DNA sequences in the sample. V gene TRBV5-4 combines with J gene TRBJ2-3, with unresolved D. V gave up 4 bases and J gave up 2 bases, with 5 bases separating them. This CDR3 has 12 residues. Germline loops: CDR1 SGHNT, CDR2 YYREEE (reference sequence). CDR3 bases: TGTGCCAGCAGCCGCGACACAGATACGCAGTATTTT. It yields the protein CASSRDTDTQYF.

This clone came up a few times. Here the CDR3 DNA reads TGCGCCAGCAGCCAAGCGGCACAGGGTTTTGACACTGAAGCTTTCTTT. This translates into CASSQAAQGFDTEAFF. The chain has TRBV4-3 and TRBJ1-1, with a possible D match to TRBD1 (6 bases). CDR3 length equals 16 residues. V was shortened by 1 base and J by 3 bases, with 15 bases between the two germline ends. Germline values: CDR1 LGHNA, CDR2 YSLEER.

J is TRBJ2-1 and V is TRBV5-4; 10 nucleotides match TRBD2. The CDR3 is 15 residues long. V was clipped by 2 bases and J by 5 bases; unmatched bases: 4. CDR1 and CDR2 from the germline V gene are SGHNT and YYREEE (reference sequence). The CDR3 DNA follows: TGTGCCAGCAGCTTTGGGACTAGCGAAAACAATGAGCAGTTCTTC. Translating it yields CASSFGTSENNEQFF.

The CDR3: CASRGLAGDGTGELFF. DNA of the CDR3: TGCGCCAGCAGGGGACTAGCGGGAGACGGCACCGGGGAGCTGTTTTTT. This chain uses TRBV5-1 with TRBJ2-2, with 14 bases aligning to TRBD2. The CDR3 is 16 amino acids. Germline V CDR1 and CDR2: SGHRS, YFSETQ. Trimming at V came to 5 bases and at J to 4 bases, leaving 4 bases not matched to a gene.

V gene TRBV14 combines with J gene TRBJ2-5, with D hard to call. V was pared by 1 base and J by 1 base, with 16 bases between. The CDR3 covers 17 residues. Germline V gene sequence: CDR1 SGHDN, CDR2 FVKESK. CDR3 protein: CASSQGPFGDRQETQYF. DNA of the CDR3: TGTGCCAGCAGCCAAGGCCCGTTTGGTGACCGCCAAGAGACCCAGTACTTC.

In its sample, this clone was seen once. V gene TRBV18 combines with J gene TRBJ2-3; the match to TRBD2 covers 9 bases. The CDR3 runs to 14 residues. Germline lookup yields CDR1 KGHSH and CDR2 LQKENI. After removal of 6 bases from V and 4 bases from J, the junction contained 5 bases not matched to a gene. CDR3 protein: CASSLAGSADTQYF. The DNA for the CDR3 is TGTGCCAGCTCTCTAGCGGGGAGCGCAGATACGCAGTATTTT. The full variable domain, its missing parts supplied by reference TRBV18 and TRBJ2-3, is NAGVMQNPRHLVRRRGQEARLRCSPMKGHSHVYWYRQLPEEGLKFMVYLQKENIIDESGMPKERFSAEFPKEGPSILRIQQVVRGDSAAYFCASSLAGSADTQYFGPGTRLTVL.

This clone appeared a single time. The CDR3, as DNA: TGTGCCAGCAGCTTTGCCGGGCAGGTCACTGAAGCTTTCTTT. Translated, it gives CASSFAGQVTEAFF. The rearrangement joins TRBV11-2 to TRBJ1-1; D gene unclear. Germline V gives CDR1 SGHAT, CDR2 FQNNGV. The CDR3 contains 14 residues. V shed 3 bases and J shed 4 bases, with 12 bases lying between them.

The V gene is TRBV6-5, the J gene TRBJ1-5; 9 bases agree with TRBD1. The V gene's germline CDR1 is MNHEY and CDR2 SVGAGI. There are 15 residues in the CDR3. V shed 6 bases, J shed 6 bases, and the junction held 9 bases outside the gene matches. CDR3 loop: CASSQGTGISQPQHF. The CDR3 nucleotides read TGTGCCAGCAGCCAAGGGACAGGGATTAGTCAGCCCCAGCATTTT.

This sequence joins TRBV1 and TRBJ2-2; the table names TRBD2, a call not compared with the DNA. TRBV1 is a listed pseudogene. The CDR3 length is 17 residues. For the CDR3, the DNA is TGCACCAGCAGCCAAGACCCCCCTAGCGGGGGGGCCGGGGAGCTGTTTTTT. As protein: CTSSQDPPSGGAGELFF.

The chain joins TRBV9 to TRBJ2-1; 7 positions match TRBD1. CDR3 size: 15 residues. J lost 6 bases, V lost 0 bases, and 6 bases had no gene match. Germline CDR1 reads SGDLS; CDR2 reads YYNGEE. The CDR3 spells CASSVVGTALNEQFF. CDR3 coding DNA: TGTGCCAGCAGCGTAGTCGGGACAGCCCTCAATGAGCAGTTCTTC.

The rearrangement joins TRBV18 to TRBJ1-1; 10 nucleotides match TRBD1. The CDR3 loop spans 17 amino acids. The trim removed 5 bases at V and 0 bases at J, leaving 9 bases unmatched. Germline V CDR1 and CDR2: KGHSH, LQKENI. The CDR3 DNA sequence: TGTGCCAGCTCAGCCGACGGGACAGGGGTTGTGAACACTGAAGCTTTCTTT. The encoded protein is CASSADGTGVVNTEAFF.

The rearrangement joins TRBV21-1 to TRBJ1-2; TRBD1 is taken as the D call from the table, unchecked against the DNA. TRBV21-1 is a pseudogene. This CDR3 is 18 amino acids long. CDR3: CASSEGGTGSPFLYGYTF. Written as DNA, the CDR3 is TGTGCCAGCAGCGAAGGGGGCACAGGGAGCCCATTCCTCTATGGCTACACCTTC.

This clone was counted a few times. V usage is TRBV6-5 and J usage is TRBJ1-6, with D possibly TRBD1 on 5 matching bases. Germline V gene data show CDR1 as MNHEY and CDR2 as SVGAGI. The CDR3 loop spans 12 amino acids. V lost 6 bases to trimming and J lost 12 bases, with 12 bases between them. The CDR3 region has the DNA TGTGCCAGCAGGAGGGGCCTTGAACCCCTCCACTTT. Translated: CASRRGLEPLHF.

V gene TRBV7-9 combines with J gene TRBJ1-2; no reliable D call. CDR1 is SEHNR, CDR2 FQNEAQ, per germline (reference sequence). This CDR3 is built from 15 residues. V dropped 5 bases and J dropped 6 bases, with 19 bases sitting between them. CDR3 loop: CASSLKGTEVHGYTF. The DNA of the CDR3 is TGTGCCAGCAGCCTCAAAGGCACAGAGGTTCATGGCTACACCTTC.

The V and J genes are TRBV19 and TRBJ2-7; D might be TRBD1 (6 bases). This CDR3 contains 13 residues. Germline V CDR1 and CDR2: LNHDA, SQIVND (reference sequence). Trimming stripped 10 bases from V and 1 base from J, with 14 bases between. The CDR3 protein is CATGEQGSYEQYF. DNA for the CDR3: TGTGCCACCGGGGAACAGGGATCCTACGAGCAGTACTTC.

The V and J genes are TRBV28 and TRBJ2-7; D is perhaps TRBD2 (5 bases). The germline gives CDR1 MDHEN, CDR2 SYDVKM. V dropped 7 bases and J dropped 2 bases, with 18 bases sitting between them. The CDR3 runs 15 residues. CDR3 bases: TGTGCCAGCACCCAAGGTAGCACCGGGGCCTACGAGCAGTACTTC. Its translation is CASTQGSTGAYEQYF.

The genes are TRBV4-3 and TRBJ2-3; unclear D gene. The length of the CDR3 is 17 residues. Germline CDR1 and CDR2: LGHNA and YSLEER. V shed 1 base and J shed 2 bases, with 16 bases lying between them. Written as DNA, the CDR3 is TGCGCCAGCAGCCAAGTGAGAGGTGGACCCCCCACAGATACGCAGTATTTT. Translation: CASSQVRGGPPTDTQYF.

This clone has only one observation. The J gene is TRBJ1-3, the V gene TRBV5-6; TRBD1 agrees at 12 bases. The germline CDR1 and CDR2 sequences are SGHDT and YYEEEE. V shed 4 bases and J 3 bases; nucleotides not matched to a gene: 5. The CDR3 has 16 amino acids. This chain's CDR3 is CASSSGTGGSGNTIYF. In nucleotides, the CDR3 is TGTGCCAGCAGCAGCGGGACAGGGGGCAGTGGAAACACCATATATTTT.

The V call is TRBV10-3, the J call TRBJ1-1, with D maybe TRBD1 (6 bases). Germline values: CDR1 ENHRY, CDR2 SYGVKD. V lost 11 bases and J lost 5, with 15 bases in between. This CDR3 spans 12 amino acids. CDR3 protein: CASKQGTTEAFF. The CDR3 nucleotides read TGTGCCTCAAAACAGGGAACGACTGAAGCTTTCTTT.

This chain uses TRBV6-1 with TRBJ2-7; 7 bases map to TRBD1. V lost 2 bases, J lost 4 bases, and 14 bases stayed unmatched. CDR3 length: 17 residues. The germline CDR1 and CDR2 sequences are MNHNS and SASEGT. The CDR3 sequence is CASSERVGDRLRYEQYF. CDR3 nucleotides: TGTGCCAGCAGTGAACGAGTGGGGGACAGACTAAGGTACGAGCAGTACTTC.

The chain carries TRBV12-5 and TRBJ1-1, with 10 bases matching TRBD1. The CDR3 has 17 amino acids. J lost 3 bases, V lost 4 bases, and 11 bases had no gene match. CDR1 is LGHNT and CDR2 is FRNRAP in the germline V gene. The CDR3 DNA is TGTGCTAGTGGTTACCAAGTAGGGACAGGGGTTTACACTGAAGCTTTCTTT. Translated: CASGYQVGTGVYTEAFF.

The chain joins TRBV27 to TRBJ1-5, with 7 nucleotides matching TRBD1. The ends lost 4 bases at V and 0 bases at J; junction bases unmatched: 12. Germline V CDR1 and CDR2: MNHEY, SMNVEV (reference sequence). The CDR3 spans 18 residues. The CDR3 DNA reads TGTGCCAGCAGTTCGAATCGGGGACAGCGAGCTAGCAATCAGCCCCAGCATTTT. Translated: CASSSNRGQRASNQPQHF.

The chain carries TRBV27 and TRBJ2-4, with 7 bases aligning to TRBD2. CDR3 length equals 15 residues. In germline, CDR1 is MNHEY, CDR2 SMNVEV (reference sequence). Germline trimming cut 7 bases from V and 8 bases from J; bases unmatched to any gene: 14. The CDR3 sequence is CASTQRWGGRDIQYF. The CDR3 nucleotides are TGTGCCAGCACCCAACGTTGGGGGGGGAGAGACATTCAGTACTTC.

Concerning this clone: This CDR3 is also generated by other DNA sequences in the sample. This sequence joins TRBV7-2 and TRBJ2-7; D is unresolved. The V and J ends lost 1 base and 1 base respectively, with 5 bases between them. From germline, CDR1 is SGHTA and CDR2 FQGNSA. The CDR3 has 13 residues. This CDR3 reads CASSLVLSYEQYF. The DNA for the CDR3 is TGTGCCAGCAGCTTAGTACTATCCTACGAGCAGTACTTC.